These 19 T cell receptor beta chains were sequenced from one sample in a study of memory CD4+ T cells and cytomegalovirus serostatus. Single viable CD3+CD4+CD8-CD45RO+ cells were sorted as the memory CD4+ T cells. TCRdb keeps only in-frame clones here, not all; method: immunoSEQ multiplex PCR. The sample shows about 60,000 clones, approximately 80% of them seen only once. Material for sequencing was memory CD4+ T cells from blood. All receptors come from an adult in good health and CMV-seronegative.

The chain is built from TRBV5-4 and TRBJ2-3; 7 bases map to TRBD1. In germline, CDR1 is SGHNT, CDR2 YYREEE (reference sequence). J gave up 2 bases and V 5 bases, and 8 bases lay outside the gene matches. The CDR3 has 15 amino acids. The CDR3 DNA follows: TGTGCCAGCAGTCGGGACAGCGAAAACACAGATACGCAGTATTTT. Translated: CASSRDSENTDTQYF.

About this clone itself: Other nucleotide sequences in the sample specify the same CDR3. The CDR3 DNA is TGTGCCAGCAGCTTAGCGCTAAGTGGGTCTGGAAACACCATATATTTT. Its protein is CASSLALSGSGNTIYF. The chain employs TRBV7-8 and TRBJ1-3; D not resolved. V lost 0 bases, J lost 1 base, and 10 bases lay in between. The CDR3 sequence is 16 residues long. Germline CDR1 reads SGHVS; CDR2 reads FQNEAQ.

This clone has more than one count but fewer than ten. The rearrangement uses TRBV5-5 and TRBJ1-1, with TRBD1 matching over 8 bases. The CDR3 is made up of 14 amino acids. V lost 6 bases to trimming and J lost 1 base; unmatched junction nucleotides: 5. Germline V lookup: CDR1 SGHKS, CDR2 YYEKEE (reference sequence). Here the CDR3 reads CASNSDRANTEAFF. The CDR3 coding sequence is TGTGCCAGCAACTCGGACAGGGCGAACACTGAAGCTTTCTTT.

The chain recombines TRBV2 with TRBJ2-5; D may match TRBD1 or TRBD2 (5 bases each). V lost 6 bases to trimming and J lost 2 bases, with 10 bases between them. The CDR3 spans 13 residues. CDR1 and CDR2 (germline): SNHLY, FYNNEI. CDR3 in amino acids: CASRRGEQETQYF. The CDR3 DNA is TGTGCCAGCAGGAGGGGAGAACAAGAGACCCAGTACTTC.

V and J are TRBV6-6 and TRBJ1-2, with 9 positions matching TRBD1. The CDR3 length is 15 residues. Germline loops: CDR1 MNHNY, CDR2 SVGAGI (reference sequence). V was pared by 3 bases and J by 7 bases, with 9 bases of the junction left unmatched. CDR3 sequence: CASSYYRDRVSGYTF. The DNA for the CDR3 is TGTGCCAGCAGTTATTACCGGGACAGGGTGTCTGGCTACACCTTC.

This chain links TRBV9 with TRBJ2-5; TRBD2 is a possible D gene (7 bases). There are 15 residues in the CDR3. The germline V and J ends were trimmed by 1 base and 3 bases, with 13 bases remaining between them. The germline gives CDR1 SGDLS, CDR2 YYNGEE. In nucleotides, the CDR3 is TGTGCCAGCAGCGTATTCGGAGGGGGGGAAGAGACCCAGTACTTC. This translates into CASSVFGGGEETQYF.

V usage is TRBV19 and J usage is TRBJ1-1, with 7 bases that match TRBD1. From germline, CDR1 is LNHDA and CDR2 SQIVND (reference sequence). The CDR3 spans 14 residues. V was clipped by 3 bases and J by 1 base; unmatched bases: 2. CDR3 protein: CASSIRTGNTEAFF. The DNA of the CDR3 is TGTGCCAGTAGTATTCGGACAGGGAACACTGAAGCTTTCTTT. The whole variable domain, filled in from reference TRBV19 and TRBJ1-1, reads DGGITQSPKYLFRKEGQNVTLSCEQNLNHDAMYWYRQDPGQGLRLIYYSQIVNDFQKGDIAEGYSVSREKKESFPLTVTSAQKNPTAFYLCASSIRTGNTEAFFGQGTRLTVV.

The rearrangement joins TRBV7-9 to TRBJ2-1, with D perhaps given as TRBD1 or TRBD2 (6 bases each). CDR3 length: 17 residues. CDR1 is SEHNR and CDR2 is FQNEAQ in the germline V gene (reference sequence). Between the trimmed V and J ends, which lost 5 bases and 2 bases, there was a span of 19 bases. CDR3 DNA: TGTGCCAGCAGCCAAATGGGAGGAAGGGGGACCTACAATGAGCAGTTCTTC. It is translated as CASSQMGGRGTYNEQFF.

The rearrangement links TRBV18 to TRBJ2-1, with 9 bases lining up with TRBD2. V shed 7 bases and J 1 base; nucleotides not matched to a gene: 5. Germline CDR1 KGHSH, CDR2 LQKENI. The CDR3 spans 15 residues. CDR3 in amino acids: CASLAGATSYNEQFF. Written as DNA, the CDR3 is TGTGCCAGCTTAGCGGGGGCGACATCCTACAATGAGCAGTTCTTC.

The DNA for the CDR3 is TGCGCCAGCAGCTATAACACCGGGGAGCTGTTTTTT. This codes for CASSYNTGELFF. V and J are TRBV5-1 and TRBJ2-2; D is unresolved. The CDR3 is 12 amino acids. Per germline, CDR1 SGHRS and CDR2 YFSETQ. The V and J ends lost 3 bases and 2 bases respectively, with 2 bases between them.

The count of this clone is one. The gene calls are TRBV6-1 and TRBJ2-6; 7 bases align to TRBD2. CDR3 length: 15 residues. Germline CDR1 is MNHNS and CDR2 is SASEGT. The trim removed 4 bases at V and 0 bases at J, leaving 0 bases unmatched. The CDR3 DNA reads TGTGCCAGCAGTGGCGGGAGCTCTGGGGCCAACGTCCTGACTTTC. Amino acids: CASSGGSSGANVLTF.

The DNA for the CDR3 is TGTGCCAGCAGTGTATGGATTCCGTCCCGGGAGCCCCAGCATTTT. The encoded protein is CASSVWIPSREPQHF. The chain uses TRBV2 and TRBJ1-5, with D hard to call. The germline V and J ends were trimmed by 4 bases and 8 bases, with 18 bases remaining between them. The CDR3 loop spans 15 amino acids. Germline CDR1 SNHLY, CDR2 FYNNEI.

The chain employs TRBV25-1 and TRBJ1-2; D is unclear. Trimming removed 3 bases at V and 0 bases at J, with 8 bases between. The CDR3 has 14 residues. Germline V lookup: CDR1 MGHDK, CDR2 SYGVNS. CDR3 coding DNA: TGTGCCAGCAGTGACAGTTCCTCTAACTATGGCTACACCTTC. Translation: CASSDSSSNYGYTF.

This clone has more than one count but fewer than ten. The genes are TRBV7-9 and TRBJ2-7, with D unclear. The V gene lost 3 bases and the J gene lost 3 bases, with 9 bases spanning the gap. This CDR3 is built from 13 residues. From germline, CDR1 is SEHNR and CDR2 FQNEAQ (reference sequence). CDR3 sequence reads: CASSFLTDYEQYF. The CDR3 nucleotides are TGTGCCAGCAGCTTTCTAACAGACTACGAGCAGTACTTC.

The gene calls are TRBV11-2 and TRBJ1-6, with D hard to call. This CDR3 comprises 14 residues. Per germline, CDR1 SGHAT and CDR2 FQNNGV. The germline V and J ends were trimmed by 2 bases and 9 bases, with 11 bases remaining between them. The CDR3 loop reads CASSLSGYGSPLHF. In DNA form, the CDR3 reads TGTGCCAGCAGCTTAAGTGGATACGGTTCACCCCTCCACTTT.

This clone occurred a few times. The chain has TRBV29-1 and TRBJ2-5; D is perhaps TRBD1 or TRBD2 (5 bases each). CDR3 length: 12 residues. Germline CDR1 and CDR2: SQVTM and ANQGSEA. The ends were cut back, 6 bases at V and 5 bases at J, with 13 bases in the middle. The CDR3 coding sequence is TGCAGCGTCCAGGGAGTTGGTGAGACCCAGTACTTC. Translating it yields CSVQGVGETQYF.

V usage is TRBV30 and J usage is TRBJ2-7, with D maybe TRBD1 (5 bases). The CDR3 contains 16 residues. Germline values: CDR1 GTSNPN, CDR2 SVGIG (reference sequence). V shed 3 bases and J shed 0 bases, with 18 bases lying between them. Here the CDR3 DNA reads TGTGCCTGGAGAGGCTTACCGACAGATAGCTCCTACGAGCAGTACTTC. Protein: CAWRGLPTDSSYEQYF.

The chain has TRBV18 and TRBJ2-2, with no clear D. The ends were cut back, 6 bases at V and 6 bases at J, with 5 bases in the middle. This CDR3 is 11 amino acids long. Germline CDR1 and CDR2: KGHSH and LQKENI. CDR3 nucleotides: TGTGCCAGCTCCAGACCCGGGGAGCTGTTTTTT. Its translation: CASSRPGELFF.

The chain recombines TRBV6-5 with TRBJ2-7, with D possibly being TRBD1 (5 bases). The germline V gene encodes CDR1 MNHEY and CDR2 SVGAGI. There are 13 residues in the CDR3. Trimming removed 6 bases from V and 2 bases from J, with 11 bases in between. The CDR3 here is CASRPGHAYEQYF. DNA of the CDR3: TGTGCCAGCAGACCTGGACATGCCTACGAGCAGTACTTC.